Listed below are T cell receptor beta chains from one sample, sequenced in a study of identical twins. TCRdb used MiXCR to reprocess the 5' RACE reads, holding one entry per CDR3 protein. The sample lists some 500,000 distinct CDR3 sequences; 22% were seen once. This sample was shared with a second study, whose subject was T cells expressing NK-cell markers.

Sequences were obtained from CD4+ T cells sorted from blood. These receptors were collected from a woman younger than 30 in good health. Both conserved end residues are part of each CDR3.

>TRBV4-2|TRBJ2-3
CASSQGRKSTQGADTQYF
>TRBV10-3|TRBJ2-7
CAIRSGRPYEQYF
>TRBV5-1|TRBJ2-1
CASSGGGLAGPYNEQFF
>TRBV10-3|TRBJ1-1
CAISEMIGTGAEAFF
>TRBV20-1|TRBJ1-2
CSASQDGYTF
>TRBV4-3|TRBJ2-3
CASSQDRDQVVDTQYF
>TRBV11-2|TRBJ2-1
CASSFGTYNEQFF
>TRBV7-2|TRBJ2-7
CASSLGTSGRRYEQYF
>TRBV7-2|TRBJ2-5
CASTSGPRETQYF
>TRBV4-3|TRBJ2-1
CASSQESPADNEQFF
>TRBV13|TRBJ2-7
CASSLGLGRTLYEQYF
>TRBV9|TRBJ2-3
CASSVGQGRRDTQYF
>TRBV10-3|TRBJ2-3
CAISGTAPDTQYF
>TRBV5-6|TRBJ2-5
CASSPYSAETQYF
>TRBV7-3|TRBJ2-3
CASSSGLAGTDTQYF
>TRBV5-1|TRBJ2-3
CASSGVSTDTQYF
>TRBV7-2|TRBJ1-2
CASSSGTGVHYGYTF
>TRBV20-1|TRBJ2-7
CSVRGQRGDYEQYF
>TRBV5-8|TRBJ2-5
CASLSGGETQYF
>TRBV6-1|TRBJ2-1
CASQGPPGTSGLGGNEQFF
>TRBV11-2|TRBJ2-3
CASSRVYLNTQYF
>TRBV6-2/TRBV6-3|TRBJ2-3
CACGRSSVQDTQYF
>TRBV10-3|TRBJ2-7
CAIGGLAGIYEQYF
>TRBV9|TRBJ2-1
CASSVVPGGNEQFF
>TRBV20-1|TRBJ1-3
CSATDHQSSGNTIYF
>TRBV5-1|TRBJ2-1
CASSLDPSQLAYNEQFF
>TRBV7-9|TRBJ2-1
CASSRDGSYNEQFF
>TRBV7-9|TRBJ2-5
CAAGRDSFQETQYF
>TRBV20-1|TRBJ2-7
CSARAPGLAGSYEQYF
>TRBV30|TRBJ2-3
CAWSVSDTQYF
>TRBV20-1|TRBJ1-6
CSARPGAFNSPLHF
>TRBV12-3/TRBV12-4|TRBJ1-1
CASSSEDRGAFF
>TRBV20-1|TRBJ1-1
CSGRRGGYTEAFF
>TRBV11-1|TRBJ2-1
CASSHADNEQFF
>TRBV20-1|TRBJ2-3
CSARDRQGYSTDTQYF
>TRBV20-1|TRBJ2-5
CSANPYETQYF
>TRBV28|TRBJ2-1
CASAGELEQFF
>TRBV7-2|TRBJ2-7
CASSLSGRASEQYF
>TRBV12-3/TRBV12-4|TRBJ1-2
CASSLLLTGGDGYTF
>TRBV7-2|TRBJ2-1
CASSFTGQGYNEQFF
>TRBV29-1|TRBJ2-1
CSVGRDEQFF
>TRBV12-3/TRBV12-4|TRBJ2-1
CASSRERTGGYNEQFF
>TRBV20-1|TRBJ2-3
CSARSLTGEIRDTQYF
>TRBV20-1|TRBJ1-2
CSAETTDEAGYGYTF
>TRBV10-3|TRBJ1-1
CAISQRVLNTEAFF
>TRBV6-5|TRBJ2-4
CASSSLRRGRERAKNIQYF
>TRBV10-3|TRBJ2-7
CAIRQQGQLGYEQYF
>TRBV20-1|TRBJ2-5
CSAREGQETQYF
>TRBV20-1|TRBJ2-5
CSASEGEGARYF